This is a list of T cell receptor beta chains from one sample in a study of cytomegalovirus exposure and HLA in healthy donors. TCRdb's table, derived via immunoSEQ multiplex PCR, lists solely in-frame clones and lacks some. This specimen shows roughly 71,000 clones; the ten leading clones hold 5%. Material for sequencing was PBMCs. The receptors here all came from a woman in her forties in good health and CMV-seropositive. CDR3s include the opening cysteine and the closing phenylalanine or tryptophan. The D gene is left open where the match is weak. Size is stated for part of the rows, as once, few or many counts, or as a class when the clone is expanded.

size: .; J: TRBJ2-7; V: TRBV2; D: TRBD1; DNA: TGTGCCATCCCGGGACAGGGGGCCGAAGAGCAGTACTTC; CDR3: CAIPGQGAEEQYF
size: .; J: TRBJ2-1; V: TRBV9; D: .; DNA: TGTGCCAGCAGCGTAGGAGGATCCTACAATGAGCAGTTCTTC; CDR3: CASSVGGSYNEQFF
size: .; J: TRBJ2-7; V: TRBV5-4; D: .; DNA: TGTGCCAGCAGCGTGGACGGACTCTACGAGCAGTACTTC; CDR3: CASSVDGLYEQYF
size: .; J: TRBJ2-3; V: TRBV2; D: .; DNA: TGTGCCACCTCACGGTTTCCAGATACGCAGTATTTT; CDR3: CATSRFPDTQYF
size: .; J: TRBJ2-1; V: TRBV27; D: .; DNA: TGTGCCAGCAGTTTTGTGGGCCCACCCCCCCAGTTCTTC; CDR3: CASSFVGPPPQFF
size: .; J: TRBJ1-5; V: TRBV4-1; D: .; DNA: TGCGCCAGCAGCCAAGAACAGAGATATAGCAATCAGCCCCAGCATTTT; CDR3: CASSQEQRYSNQPQHF
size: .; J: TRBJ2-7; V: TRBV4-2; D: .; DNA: TGTGCCAGCAGCCACTTCTCCAGGGAGGGGGCCTACGAGCAGTACTTC; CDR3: CASSHFSREGAYEQYF
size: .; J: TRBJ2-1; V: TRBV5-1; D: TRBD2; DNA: TGCGCCAGCAGCTTGGGGGGGAGTAGCGGGATCTCGAGCTCCTACAATGAGCAGTTCTTC; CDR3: CASSLGGSSGISSSYNEQFF
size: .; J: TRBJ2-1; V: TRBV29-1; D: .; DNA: TGCAGCCATTTGCAGGACTCCTACAATGAGCAGTTCTTC; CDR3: CSHLQDSYNEQFF
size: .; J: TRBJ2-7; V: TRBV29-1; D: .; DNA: TGCAGCGTGTCACAGGGTCCCTACTACGAGCAGTACTTC; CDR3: CSVSQGPYYEQYF
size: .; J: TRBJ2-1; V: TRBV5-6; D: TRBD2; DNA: TGTGCCAGCAGCTTCGTCGGGAGGGGTTACAATGAGCAGTTCTTC; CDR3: CASSFVGRGYNEQFF
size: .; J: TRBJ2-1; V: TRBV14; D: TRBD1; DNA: TGTGCCAGCAGCCTTTGGACAGGCCGGAGCTCCTACAATGAGCAGTTCTTC; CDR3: CASSLWTGRSSYNEQFF
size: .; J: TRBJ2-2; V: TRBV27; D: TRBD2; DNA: TGTGCCAGCAGTTTAATAGTCGCGGGAGGGCCCGGGGAGCTGTTTTTT; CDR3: CASSLIVAGGPGELFF
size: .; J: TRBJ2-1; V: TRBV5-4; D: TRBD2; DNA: TGTGCCAGCAGCTTTTTACCCGGGACTAGCGGTGAGCAGTTCTTC; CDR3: CASSFLPGTSGEQFF
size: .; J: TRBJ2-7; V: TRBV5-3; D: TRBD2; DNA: TGTGCCAGAAGCTTGGGGAGACTAGCGGGACTTCACCTTGGCTCCTACGAGCAGTACTTC; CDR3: CARSLGRLAGLHLGSYEQYF
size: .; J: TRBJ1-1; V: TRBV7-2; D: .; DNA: TGTGCCAGCAGCCCCGGCGCAGGGATGGGCACTGAAGCTTTCTTT; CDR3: CASSPGAGMGTEAFF
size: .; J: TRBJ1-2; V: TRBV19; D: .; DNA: TGTGCCAGTAGTTTCGCATCAGGGCTCTATGGCTACACCTTC; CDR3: CASSFASGLYGYTF
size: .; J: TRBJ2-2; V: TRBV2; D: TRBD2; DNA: TGTGCCAGCAGGTTACTAGCGGGCTACACCGGGGAGCTGTTTTTT; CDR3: CASRLLAGYTGELFF
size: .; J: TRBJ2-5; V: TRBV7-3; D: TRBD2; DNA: TGTGCCAGCAGCTTAAGGGGTCAGGGAGGGTATGGAGAGACCCAGTACTTC; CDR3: CASSLRGQGGYGETQYF
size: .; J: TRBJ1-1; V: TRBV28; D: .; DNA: TGTGCCAGCATTGGTGTCAGGAACACTGAAGCTTTCTTT; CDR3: CASIGVRNTEAFF
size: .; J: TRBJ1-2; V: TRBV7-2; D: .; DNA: TGTGCCAGCAGCACCGCGTCCGGTAACTATGGCTACACCTTC; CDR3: CASSTASGNYGYTF
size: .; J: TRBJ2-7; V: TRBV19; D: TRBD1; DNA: TGTGCCAGTAGTATAGCCCGACAGGGCGCCTACGAGCAGTACTTC; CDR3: CASSIARQGAYEQYF
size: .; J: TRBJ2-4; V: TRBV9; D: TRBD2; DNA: TGTGCCAGCATCAAAAAGGGACTAGATTCTGACATTCAGTACTTC; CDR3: CASIKKGLDSDIQYF
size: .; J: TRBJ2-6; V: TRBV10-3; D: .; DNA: TGTGCTACCCAGCCCGACATCTCTGGGGCCAACGTCCTGACTTTC; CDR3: CATQPDISGANVLTF
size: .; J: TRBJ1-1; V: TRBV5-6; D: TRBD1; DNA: TGTGCCAGCAGCTTGGTCTCAGGGGGTGCTACTGAAGCTTTCTTT; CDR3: CASSLVSGGATEAFF
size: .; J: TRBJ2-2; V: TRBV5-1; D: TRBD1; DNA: TGCGCCAGCAGCACAGGACAGGGGGCTAACACCGGGGAGCTGTTTTTT; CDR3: CASSTGQGANTGELFF
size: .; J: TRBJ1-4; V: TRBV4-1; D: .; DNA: TGCGCCAGCAGCCAAGATTGGGGGGTTAATGAAAAACTGTTTTTT; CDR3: CASSQDWGVNEKLFF
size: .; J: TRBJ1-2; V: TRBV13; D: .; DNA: TGTGCCAGCAGCTTAGGCGGAGGGAGGGATGGCTACACCTTC; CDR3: CASSLGGGRDGYTF
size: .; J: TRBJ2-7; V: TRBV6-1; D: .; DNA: TGTGCCAGCAGTGAAGGATCTAGCGTCTACGAGCAGTACTTC; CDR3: CASSEGSSVYEQYF
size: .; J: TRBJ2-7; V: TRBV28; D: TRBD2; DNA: TGTGCCAGCACGACTAGCGGGGATACCTACGAGCAGTACTTC; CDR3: CASTTSGDTYEQYF
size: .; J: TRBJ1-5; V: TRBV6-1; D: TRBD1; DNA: TGTGCCAGCAGCAGGGACAGGGGAGTTGACCAGCCCCAGCATTTT; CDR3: CASSRDRGVDQPQHF
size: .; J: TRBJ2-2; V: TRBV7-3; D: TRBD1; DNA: TGTGCCAGCAGCCCTCGCGGACAGGGGTGGTCCGGGGAGCTGTTTTTT; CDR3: CASSPRGQGWSGELFF
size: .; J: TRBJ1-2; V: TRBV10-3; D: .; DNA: TGTGCCATCAGCCCCGGGGGAGGCTACACCTTC; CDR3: CAISPGGGYTF
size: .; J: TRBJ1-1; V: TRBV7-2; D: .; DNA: TGTGCCAGCAGCCCTATACTCGGGGACACTGAAGCTTTCTTT; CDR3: CASSPILGDTEAFF
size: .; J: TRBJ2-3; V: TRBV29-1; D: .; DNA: TGCAGCGTTCCGGAGATAGATACGCAGTATTTT; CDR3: CSVPEIDTQYF
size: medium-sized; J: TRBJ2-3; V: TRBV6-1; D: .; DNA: TGTGCCAGCAGTGAAGGGCCCACAGATACGCAGTATTTT; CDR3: CASSEGPTDTQYF
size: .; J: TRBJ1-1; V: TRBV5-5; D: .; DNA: TGTGAATCACAGCTTGGTGTCGGGAACACTGAAGCTTTCTTT; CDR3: CESQLGVGNTEAFF
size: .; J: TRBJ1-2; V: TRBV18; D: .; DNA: TGTGCCAGCTCGCCTCAGGGGATCTATGGCTACACCTTC; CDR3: CASSPQGIYGYTF
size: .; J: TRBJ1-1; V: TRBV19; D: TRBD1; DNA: TGTGCCAGTAGCCTGACAGGGGGCACTGAAGCTTTCTTT; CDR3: CASSLTGGTEAFF
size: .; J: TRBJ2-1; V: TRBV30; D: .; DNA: TGTGCCTTCTACTCGGGTGCGGGATCGGGCAGTGAGCAGTTCTTC; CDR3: CAFYSGAGSGSEQFF
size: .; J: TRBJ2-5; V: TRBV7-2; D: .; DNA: TGTGCCAGCAGCACCCACGGGAGCGAGGGTGAGACCCAGTACTTC; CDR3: CASSTHGSEGETQYF
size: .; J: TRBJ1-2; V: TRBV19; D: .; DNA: TGTGCCAGTAGTGCGCTAGGGGAAAGCACAGGGTTCGGAGGCTACACCTTC; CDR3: CASSALGESTGFGGYTF
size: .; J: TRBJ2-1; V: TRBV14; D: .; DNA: TGTGCCAGCAGCCATTTCAGTTATGAGCAGTTCTTC; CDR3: CASSHFSYEQFF
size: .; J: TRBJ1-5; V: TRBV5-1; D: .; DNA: TGCGCCAGCAGCTTGGGAGGACAGAGCAATCAGCCCCAGCATTTT; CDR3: CASSLGGQSNQPQHF
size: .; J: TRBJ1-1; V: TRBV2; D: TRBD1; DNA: TGTGCCAGCAGGGTCTCGGGACAGGGGAACACTGAAGCTTTCTTT; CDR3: CASRVSGQGNTEAFF
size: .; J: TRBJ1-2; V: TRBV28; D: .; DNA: TGTGCCAGCAGTTTTAACAGGAACTATGGCTACACCTTC; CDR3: CASSFNRNYGYTF
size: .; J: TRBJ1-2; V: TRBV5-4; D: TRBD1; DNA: TGTGCCAGCAGCTTGGGGACAGGGGGCGCTGACTATGGCTACACCTTC; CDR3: CASSLGTGGADYGYTF